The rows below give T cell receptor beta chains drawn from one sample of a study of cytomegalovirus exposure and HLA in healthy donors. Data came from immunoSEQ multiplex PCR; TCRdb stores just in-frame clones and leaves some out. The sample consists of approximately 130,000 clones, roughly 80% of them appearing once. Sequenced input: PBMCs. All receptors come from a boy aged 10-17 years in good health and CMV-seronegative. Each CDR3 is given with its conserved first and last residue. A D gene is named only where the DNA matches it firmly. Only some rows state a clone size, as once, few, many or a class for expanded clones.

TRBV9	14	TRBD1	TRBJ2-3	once	CASSVLGGPDTQYF	TGTGCCAGCAGCGTGTTAGGGGGCCCCGATACGCAGTATTTT
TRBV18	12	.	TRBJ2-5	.	CASSQLRETQYF	TGTGCCAGCTCACAACTGAGGGAGACCCAGTACTTC
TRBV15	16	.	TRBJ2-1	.	CATSSPPWQTYNEQFF	TGTGCCACCAGCAGTCCCCCCTGGCAGACCTACAATGAGCAGTTCTTC
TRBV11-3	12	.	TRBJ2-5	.	CASSLRNLGQYF	TGTGCCAGCAGCTTACGGAATCTCGGGCAGTACTTC
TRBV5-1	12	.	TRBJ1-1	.	CASSMSGAEAFF	TGCGCCAGCAGCATGTCAGGGGCTGAAGCTTTCTTT
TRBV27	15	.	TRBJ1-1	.	CASSLLYDRNTEAFF	TGTGCCAGCAGTTTACTTTACGACAGGAACACTGAAGCTTTCTTT
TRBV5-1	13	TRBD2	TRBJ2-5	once	CASSSSGGETQYF	TGCGCCAGCAGCTCAAGCGGGGGGGAGACCCAGTACTTC
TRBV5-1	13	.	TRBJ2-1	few	CASRQSPINEQFF	TGCGCCAGCAGACAGTCACCCATCAATGAGCAGTTCTTC
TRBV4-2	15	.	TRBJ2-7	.	CASSQGVQGAYEQYF	TGTGCCAGCAGCCAAGGTGTACAGGGAGCCTACGAGCAGTACTTC
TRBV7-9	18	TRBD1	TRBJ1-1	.	CASSPLWGQGAMNTEAFF	TGTGCCAGCAGTCCCCTTTGGGGACAGGGGGCTATGAACACTGAAGCTTTCTTT
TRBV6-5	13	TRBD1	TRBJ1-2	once	CASSRGQGEGYTF	TGTGCCAGCAGTCGCGGACAGGGGGAAGGCTACACCTTC
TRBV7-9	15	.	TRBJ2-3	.	CASSLATDTTDTQYF	TGTGCCAGCAGCTTAGCGACTGATACCACAGATACGCAGTATTTT
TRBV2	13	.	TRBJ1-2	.	CASSPQANYGYTF	TGTGCCAGCAGTCCTCAGGCCAACTATGGCTACACCTTC
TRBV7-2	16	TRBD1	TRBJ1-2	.	CASSLAGTGFNYGYTF	TGTGCCAGCAGCTTAGCGGGGACAGGATTTAACTATGGCTACACCTTC
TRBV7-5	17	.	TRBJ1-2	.	CARSPGGWIGKMYGYTF	TGTGCCAGAAGCCCAGGGGGGTGGATCGGGAAAATGTATGGCTACACCTTC
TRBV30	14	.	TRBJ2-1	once	CAWSYRSSYNEQFF	TGTGCCTGGAGTTACCGGAGCTCCTACAATGAGCAGTTCTTC
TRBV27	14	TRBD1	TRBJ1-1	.	CASRQGTVNTEAFF	TGTGCCAGCAGACAGGGGACCGTCAACACTGAAGCTTTCTTT
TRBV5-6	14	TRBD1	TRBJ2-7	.	CASSTGTGRYEQYF	TGTGCCAGCAGCACCGGGACAGGGCGTTACGAGCAGTACTTC
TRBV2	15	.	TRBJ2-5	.	CASSPRWGTQETQYF	TGTGCCAGCAGTCCACGGTGGGGGACACAAGAGACCCAGTACTTC
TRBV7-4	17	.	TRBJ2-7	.	CASSHRDGEGEAYEQYF	TGTGCCAGCAGCCATCGGGACGGTGAGGGGGAAGCCTACGAGCAGTACTTC
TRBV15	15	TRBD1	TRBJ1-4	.	CATSAPTGDNEKLFF	TGTGCCACCAGCGCTCCGACAGGGGATAATGAAAAACTGTTTTTT
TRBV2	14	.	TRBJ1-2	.	CASRTAGGFYGYTF	TGTGCCAGCAGGACCGCCGGAGGGTTCTATGGCTACACCTTC
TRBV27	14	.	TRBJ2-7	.	CASSTTGGSYEQYF	TGTGCCAGCAGTACGACAGGTGGCTCCTACGAGCAGTACTTC
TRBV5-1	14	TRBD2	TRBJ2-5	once	CASSLPGLQETQYF	TGCGCCAGCAGCTTACCGGGACTACAAGAGACCCAGTACTTC
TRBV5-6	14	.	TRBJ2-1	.	CASSLGHSYNEQFF	TGTGCCAGCAGCTTGGGCCACAGCTACAATGAGCAGTTCTTC
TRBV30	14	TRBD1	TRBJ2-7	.	CVVHPTGGYYEQYF	TGTGTCGTACATCCGACAGGGGGATACTACGAGCAGTACTTC
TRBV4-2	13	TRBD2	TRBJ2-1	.	CASSLGGGGEQFF	TGTGCCAGCAGCCTGGGCGGCGGGGGGGAGCAGTTCTTC
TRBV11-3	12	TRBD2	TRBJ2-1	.	CASSPGEGEQFF	TGTGCCAGCAGCCCGGGGGAGGGTGAGCAGTTCTTC
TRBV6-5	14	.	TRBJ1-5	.	CASSRDTNNQPQHF	TGTGCCAGCAGCCGGGACACCAACAATCAGCCCCAGCATTTT
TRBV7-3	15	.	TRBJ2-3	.	CASSLGGRGGDTQYF	TGTGCCAGCAGCCTCGGGGGGAGAGGGGGAGATACGCAGTATTTT
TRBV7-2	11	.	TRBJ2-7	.	CASSFLEEQYF	TGTGCCAGCAGCTTCCTAGAGGAGCAGTACTTC
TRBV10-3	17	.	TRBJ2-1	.	CAISEPPDFLSYNEQFF	TGTGCCATCAGTGAGCCCCCGGACTTCCTCTCCTACAATGAGCAGTTCTTC
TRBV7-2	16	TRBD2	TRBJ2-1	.	CASSPPGLRSYNEQFF	TGTGCCAGCAGCCCACCGGGACTACGCTCCTACAATGAGCAGTTCTTC
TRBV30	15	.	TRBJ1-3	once	CAWRLKGGAGNTIYF	TGTGCCTGGAGACTTAAGGGCGGGGCGGGAAACACCATATATTTT
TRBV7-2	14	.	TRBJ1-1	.	CASSLGSLDTEAFF	TGTGCCAGCAGCCTAGGGAGTCTGGACACTGAAGCTTTCTTT
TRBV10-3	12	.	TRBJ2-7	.	CAISDDRYEQYF	TGTGCCATCAGTGACGACAGATACGAGCAGTACTTC
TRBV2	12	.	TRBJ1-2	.	CASFGPNYGYTF	TGTGCCAGTTTCGGTCCCAACTATGGCTACACCTTC
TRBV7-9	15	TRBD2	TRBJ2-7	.	CASSLATSGAMEQYF	TGTGCCAGCAGCTTAGCGACTAGCGGGGCAATGGAGCAGTACTTC
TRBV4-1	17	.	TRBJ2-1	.	CASSQESNSGDINEQFF	TGCGCCAGCAGCCAAGAATCGAATAGCGGAGACATCAATGAGCAGTTCTTC
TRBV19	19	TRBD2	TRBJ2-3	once	CASSITSGSLLGGTDTQYF	TGTGCCAGTAGTATTACTAGCGGGAGTTTATTGGGCGGCACAGATACGCAGTATTTT
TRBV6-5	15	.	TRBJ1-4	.	CASSYSTGEGEKLFF	TGTGCCAGCAGTTACTCGACTGGGGAGGGTGAAAAACTGTTTTTT